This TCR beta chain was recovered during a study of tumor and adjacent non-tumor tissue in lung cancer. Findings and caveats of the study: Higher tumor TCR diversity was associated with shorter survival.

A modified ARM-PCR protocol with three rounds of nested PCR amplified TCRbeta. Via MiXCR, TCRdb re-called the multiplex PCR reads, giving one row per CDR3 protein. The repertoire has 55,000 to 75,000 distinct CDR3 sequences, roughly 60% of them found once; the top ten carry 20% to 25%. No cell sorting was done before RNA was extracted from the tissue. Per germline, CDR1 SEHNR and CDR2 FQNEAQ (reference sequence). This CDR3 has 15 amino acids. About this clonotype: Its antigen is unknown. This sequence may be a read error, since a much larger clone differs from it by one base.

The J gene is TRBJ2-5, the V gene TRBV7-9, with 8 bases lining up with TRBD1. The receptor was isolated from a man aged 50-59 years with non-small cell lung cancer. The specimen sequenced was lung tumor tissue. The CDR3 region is CTSSPPDRVRETQYF. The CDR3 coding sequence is TGTACCAGCAGCCCACCGGACAGGGTCAGGGAGACCCAGTACTTC.